The 17 T cell receptor beta chains in this list originate from one sample, sequenced in a study of technical replicates of blood from several donors. Assay used: immunoSEQ multiplex PCR; TCRdb lists only in-frame clones, some missing. This table has about 70,000 clones, roughly 92% appearing once. Sample: T cells isolated from PBMCs. The receptor source for this set is a human donor in good health.

V and J are TRBV19 and TRBJ2-7; 7 nucleotides match TRBD1. V lost 3 bases, J lost 3 bases, and 8 bases stayed unmatched. The CDR3 runs to 15 residues. Germline V gene sequence: CDR1 LNHDA, CDR2 SQIVND (reference sequence). The CDR3 sequence: CASSIGTVGVYEQYF. CDR3 nucleotide sequence: TGTGCCAGTAGTATTGGGACAGTTGGAGTCTACGAGCAGTACTTC.

V gene TRBV25-1 combines with J gene TRBJ1-1, with 8 bases aligning to TRBD1. CDR1 is MGHDK and CDR2 is SYGVNS in the germline V gene. V dropped 6 bases and J dropped 3; count of bases not matched to a gene: 6. This CDR3 comprises 14 residues. DNA for the CDR3: TGTGCCAGCAGAGGACAGGGCGCGGACACTGAAGCTTTCTTT. The encoded protein is CASRGQGADTEAFF.

The rearrangement uses TRBV10-2 and TRBJ1-5; D is uncertain. V was shortened by 2 bases and J by 1 base, with 6 bases between the two germline ends. Germline lookup yields CDR1 WSHSY and CDR2 SAAADI. There are 14 residues in the CDR3. CDR3 loop: CASSEVRSNQPQHF. DNA for the CDR3: TGCGCCAGCAGTGAGGTCCGGAGCAATCAGCCCCAGCATTTT.

V usage is TRBV7-9 and J usage is TRBJ2-6, with D possibly TRBD2 on 6 matching bases. Germline CDR1 reads SEHNR; CDR2 reads FQNEAQ (reference sequence). The CDR3 length is 17 residues. V lost 6 bases, J lost 4 bases, and 19 bases lay in between. CDR3 in amino acids: CASRSSGGRWGANVLTF. In nucleotides, the CDR3 is TGTGCCAGCAGATCTTCCGGGGGACGCTGGGGGGCCAACGTCCTGACTTTC.

This chain joins TRBV19 and TRBJ1-2; D remains ambiguous. The CDR3 runs 15 residues. Trimming took 0 bases from V and 4 from J, leaving 12 bases between them. Germline V gene sequence: CDR1 LNHDA, CDR2 SQIVND (reference sequence). The CDR3, as DNA: TGTGCCAGTAGTATAGATCTCACAGCTTTCTATGGCTACACCTTC. This translates into CASSIDLTAFYGYTF. Looking up the rest from reference TRBV19 and TRBJ1-2 gives the full variable domain: DGGITQSPKYLFRKEGQNVTLSCEQNLNHDAMYWYRQDPGQGLRLIYYSQIVNDFQKGDIAEGYSVSREKKESFPLTVTSAQKNPTAFYLCASSIDLTAFYGYTFGSGTRLTVV.

V gene TRBV4-2 combines with J gene TRBJ1-3; D might be TRBD1 (6 bases). The length of the CDR3 is 14 residues. Germline loops: CDR1 LGHNA, CDR2 YNFKEQ. Trimming removed 3 bases from V and 3 bases from J, with 9 bases in between. The DNA for the CDR3 is TGTGCCAGCAGCCATGGACAGCTTGGAAACACCATATATTTT. Amino acid sequence: CASSHGQLGNTIYF.

The rearrangement joins TRBV10-3 to TRBJ1-4, with D perhaps matching TRBD1 (5 bases). The ends were cut back, 6 bases at V and 4 bases at J, with 12 bases in the middle. CDR3 length equals 14 residues. Germline assignment: CDR1 ENHRY and CDR2 SYGVKD. Written as DNA, the CDR3 is TGTGCCATCAGACCAGACAGCTTTAATGAAAAACTGTTTTTT. Its protein product is CAIRPDSFNEKLFF.

J is TRBJ1-5 and V is TRBV2; D is uncertain. This CDR3 spans 16 amino acids. Looked up from germline, CDR1 is SNHLY and CDR2 is FYNNEI. The ends were cut back, 3 bases at V and 0 bases at J, with 12 bases in the middle. The chain's CDR3 is CASSEETGYSNQPQHF. The CDR3, as DNA: TGTGCCAGCAGTGAGGAGACCGGATATAGCAATCAGCCCCAGCATTTT.

This clone occurred a few times. V is TRBV11-2 and J is TRBJ1-1; D is unclear. The CDR3 is 15 residues long. Germline V gene sequence: CDR1 SGHAT, CDR2 FQNNGV. V lost 4 bases and J 6 bases, leaving 18 bases between the germline ends. The CDR3 DNA reads as TGTGCCAGCAGCTCCAGTTGGGCAGGCTCCGCTGAAGCTTTCTTT. Protein product: CASSSSWAGSAEAFF.

Here the CDR3 reads CASSYSEGAGANVLTF. The DNA of the CDR3 is TGTGCCAGCAGTTACTCCGAGGGAGCTGGGGCCAACGTCCTGACTTTC. This sequence joins TRBV6-5 and TRBJ2-6; tentatively, D is TRBD2 (5 bases). There are 16 residues in the CDR3. Trimming stripped 0 bases from V and 2 bases from J, with 8 bases between. The germline V gene has CDR1 MNHEY and CDR2 SVGAGI.

V is TRBV29-1 and J is TRBJ2-1; 8 nucleotides match TRBD2. In germline, CDR1 is SQVTM, CDR2 ANQGSEA. This CDR3 region has 14 residues. Losses at the gene ends were 6 bases for V and 5 bases for J; bases not matched to a gene: 9. CDR3 DNA sequence: TGCAGCGTCTTTATAGCGGGGATGAACAATGAGCAGTTCTTC. Amino acids: CSVFIAGMNNEQFF.

The V call is TRBV14, the J call TRBJ1-1; D is unclear. The ends were cut back, 1 base at V and 11 bases at J, with 14 bases in the middle. The CDR3 has 13 amino acids. Germline V gives CDR1 SGHDN, CDR2 FVKESK. The chain's CDR3 is CASSQGNSLWAFF. The CDR3 nucleotides read TGTGCCAGCAGCCAAGGGAACAGTCTTTGGGCTTTCTTT.

V gene TRBV27 combines with J gene TRBJ2-5; 7 bases align to TRBD1. The V and J ends lost 4 bases and 2 bases, in that order; junction bases with no gene match: 16. Per the germline V gene, CDR1 is MNHEY and CDR2 is SMNVEV (reference sequence). The CDR3 spans 18 residues. The chain's CDR3 is CASSSDSSWDRKQETQYF. The CDR3 nucleotides are TGTGCCAGCAGTTCAGATTCTTCATGGGACAGAAAGCAAGAGACCCAGTACTTC.

This sequence joins TRBV11-3 and TRBJ2-1, with D perhaps TRBD2 (6 bases). The germline CDR1 and CDR2 sequences are SGHNT and YENEEA. The CDR3 covers 15 residues. Between the trimmed V and J ends, which lost 5 bases and 6 bases, there was a span of 17 bases. CDR3 sequence reads: CASSQRIGSGNEQFF. The CDR3 DNA sequence: TGTGCCAGCAGCCAGCGAATTGGTAGCGGCAATGAGCAGTTCTTC.

This rearrangement joins TRBV30 to TRBJ2-1; 7 positions agree with TRBD2. The CDR3 is 13 residues long. The V gene's germline CDR1 is GTSNPN and CDR2 SVGIG (reference sequence). With 2 bases clipped from V and 8 bases from J, the junction kept 6 bases outside the gene matches. The CDR3: CAWSPPGLYEQFF. CDR3 DNA: TGTGCCTGGAGTCCTCCGGGACTATATGAGCAGTTCTTC.

The chain recombines TRBV14 with TRBJ2-5, with 14 bases that match TRBD2. V trimming: 5 bases; J trimming: 4 bases; junction bases outside the gene matches: 3. This CDR3 contains 15 residues. Per the germline V gene, CDR1 is SGHDN and CDR2 is FVKESK. The CDR3 DNA reads as TGTGCCAGCAGCGCCGGACTAGCGGGAGGAGAGACCCAGTACTTC. Translation: CASSAGLAGGETQYF.

Here the CDR3 DNA reads TGTGCCAGCAGCTTGCTAAATGAGCAGTTCTTC. This gives the protein CASSLLNEQFF. The chain joins TRBV5-4 to TRBJ2-1; D gene unclear. V lost 1 base, J lost 7 bases, and 3 bases lay in between. The germline gives CDR1 SGHNT, CDR2 YYREEE (reference sequence). The CDR3 covers 11 residues.